The count of the clone carrying this TCR beta chain is one. Its antigen is not known. Assay: immunoSEQ multiplex PCR; the TCRdb copy retains only in-frame clones and omits some. The table lists around 83,000 clones, 74% of them singletons. This entry comes from a study of vaccination effects on CD4 cells after COVID-19. Notes on the study in general: Marked clonal contraction was seen late after vaccination (in both infection- and vaccine-induced clones).

Expansion with viral peptide pools was applied to antigen-specific CD4+ T cells by the ViraFEST assay prior to sequencing. CD4+ T cell isolation took place after 10 days of culture. Vaccine recipients lacked prior SARS-CoV-2 infection and had negative nucleocapsid antibodies. For each well, 2 million to 2.5 million PBMC were cultured with roughly 9.2 IU/ml IL-2 and 8 to 10 ug/ml peptides. Researchers swapped half the medium for IL-2 medium on both days 3 and 7. Germline loops: CDR1 WNHNN, CDR2 SYGVQD (reference sequence). The CDR3 is made up of 14 amino acids. V lost 3 bases and J 5 bases, leaving 13 bases between the germline ends.

The clonotype originates from a human donor who received a COVID-19 vaccine. The chain carries TRBV10-1 and TRBJ2-5; no firm D call. Sample: CD4+ T cells from PBMCs cultured with HCoV-229E spike peptides, taken before COVID-19 vaccination. This CDR3 is CASSESISPETQYF. The CDR3 nucleotides read TGCGCCAGCAGTGAAAGCATATCGCCCGAGACCCAGTACTTC.